A single sample gave rise to the 7 T cell receptor beta chains below, sequenced in a study of radiation and T cells in renal cell carcinoma. Sequencing used immunoSEQ multiplex PCR; TCRdb keeps in-frame clones, though not all of them. Here the sample spans about 150,000 clones, over 80% being singletons. Time point here: blood 2 weeks post-SBRT. Documented treatment: 15 Gy SBRT to primary tumor, nephrectomy 4 weeks later. This material consisted of blood, taken from a patient whose treatment included radiotherapy and nephrectomy. These receptors came from a woman aged 50 to 60 with renal cell carcinoma.

The chain recombines TRBV2 with TRBJ1-4; 7 nucleotides align to TRBD1. Germline V gene lookup returns CDR1 SNHLY and CDR2 FYNNEI. Trimming removed 4 bases from V and 7 bases from J; junction bases left unmatched: 9. The CDR3 totals 15 residues. CDR3 sequence (DNA): TGTGCCAGCAGTGTACTCCAGGGGGACGGTGAAAAACTGTTTTTT. It specifies CASSVLQGDGEKLFF. Full variable domain (rest looked up from reference TRBV2 and TRBJ1-4): EPEVTQTPSHQVTQMGQEVILRCVPISNHLYFYWYRQILGQKVEFLVSFYNNEISEKSEIFDDQFSVERPDGSNFTLKIRSTKLEDSAMYFCASSVLQGDGEKLFFGSGTQLSVL.

The V gene is TRBV5-1, the J gene TRBJ1-5, with D perhaps TRBD1 (5 bases). Germline CDR1 is SGHRS and CDR2 is YFSETQ. This CDR3 is built from 14 residues. V lost 0 bases to trimming and J lost 5 bases, with 9 bases between them. The CDR3 DNA follows: TGCGCCAGCAGCTTGGTGGAGGGGCATCAGCCCCAGCATTTT. This sequence encodes CASSLVEGHQPQHF.

The chain couples TRBV21-1 to TRBJ2-7; the D segment call TRBD1 is taken from the table without a DNA check. TRBV21-1 is deemed a pseudogene. CDR3 length equals 16 residues. CDR3 DNA sequence: TGTGCCAGCAGCAACCCCTACAGGAGAGCTGTCTACGAGCAGTACTTC. Translating it yields CASSNPYRRAVYEQYF.

This sequence joins TRBV7-3 and TRBJ2-1; D gene ambiguous. The germline CDR1 and CDR2 sequences are SGHTA and FQGTGA. CDR3 length: 13 amino acids. The V end lost 5 bases, the J end lost 5 bases, and 10 bases lay between the germline ends. Here the CDR3 reads CASSRPPNNEQFF. The CDR3 DNA sequence: TGTGCCAGCAGCCGCCCTCCGAACAATGAGCAGTTCTTC.

The chain links TRBV2 to TRBJ2-1; D may be TRBD1 (5 bases). CDR3 length equals 13 residues. Trimming cost V 5 bases and J 6 bases, with 11 bases left between them. Germline CDR1 is SNHLY and CDR2 is FYNNEI. CDR3 in DNA: TGTGCCAGCAGTCGACAGTCGATCAATGAGCAGTTCTTC. Translation: CASSRQSINEQFF.

A single count supports this clone. J is TRBJ1-2 and V is TRBV4-1; D is perhaps TRBD1 (6 bases). Germline values: CDR1 MGHRA, CDR2 YSYEKL. Deletions cut 4 bases from V and 4 bases from J, with 13 bases between. The length of the CDR3 is 14 residues. In nucleotides, the CDR3 is TGCGCCAGCAGCCTGACAGGAGAGTTCTATGGCTACACCTTC. This codes for CASSLTGEFYGYTF.

V is TRBV29-1 and J is TRBJ2-1, with D unclear. The CDR3 consists of 13 residues. Trimming stripped 7 bases from V and 7 bases from J, with 17 bases between. From germline, CDR1 is SQVTM and CDR2 ANQGSEA. In DNA, the CDR3 is TGCAGCGCTGGGCAATTACTCCAAAATGAGCAGTTCTTC. This gives the protein CSAGQLLQNEQFF.